The rows below give T cell receptor beta chains drawn from one sample of a study of vaccination and CD4 T cells after COVID-19. No antigen is known for these receptors. Via MiXCR, TCRdb re-called the PCR reads, giving one row per CDR3 protein. This table holds some 16,000 distinct CDR3 sequences, about 53% found once. Material: CD4+ T cells from blood, cultured in vitro. The receptors originated from a human donor who had recovered from COVID-19. CDR3s include the opening cysteine and the closing phenylalanine or tryptophan. The D gene is left open where the match is weak. A row's size may be missing; if present it is once, few, many or a size class.

clone_size,d_call,v_call,j_call,cdr3_aa,cdr3_nt
.,.,TRBV7-8,TRBJ2-6,CASRTFFGSGANVLTF,TGTGCCAGCAGGACCTTTTTTGGCTCTGGGGCCAACGTCCTGACTTTC
.,.,TRBV28,TRBJ2-4,CASMRDRSAKNIQYF,TGTGCCAGCATGAGGGATAGGAGTGCCAAAAACATTCAGTACTTC
.,.,TRBV24-1,TRBJ2-7,CATSDLGDGEYEQYF,TGTGCCACCAGTGATTTGGGGGACGGTGAATACGAGCAGTACTTC
.,.,TRBV28,TRBJ1-2,CASTLGVRYGYTF,TGTGCCAGCACCCTAGGGGTTAGGTATGGCTACACCTTC
few,.,TRBV18,TRBJ1-1,CASSSRDYTEAFF,TGTGCCAGCTCGTCTAGGGATTACACTGAAGCTTTCTTT
medium-sized,TRBD1,TRBV28,TRBJ1-5,CASSLGDRGHQPQHF,TGTGCCAGCAGTCTCGGGGACAGGGGACATCAGCCCCAGCATTTT
once,TRBD1,TRBV28,TRBJ1-2,CASSSQGWYGYTF,TGTGCCAGCAGTTCACAGGGGTGGTATGGCTACACCTTC
.,.,TRBV11-3,TRBJ2-1,CASSYAVMNEQFF,TGTGCCAGCAGCTATGCTGTCATGAATGAGCAGTTCTTC
.,TRBD1,TRBV28,TRBJ2-7,CASSSPGQPYEQYF,TGTGCCAGCAGTTCCCCGGGACAGCCCTACGAGCAGTACTTC
once,TRBD1,TRBV19,TRBJ1-4,CASSNTGTVEKLFF,TGTGCCAGTAGTAACACTGGGACAGTTGAAAAACTGTTTTTT
.,TRBD1,TRBV6-5,TRBJ1-2,CASSYNPTGGDGYTF,TGTGCCAGCAGTTACAACCCGACAGGGGGAGATGGCTACACCTTC
.,TRBD1,TRBV6-1,TRBJ2-7,CASSESNRGYEQYF,TGTGCCAGCAGTGAATCGAACAGGGGTTACGAGCAGTACTTC
few,.,TRBV2,TRBJ2-6,CASSETGANVLTF,TGTGCCAGCAGTGAGACTGGGGCCAACGTCCTGACTTTC
.,TRBD1,TRBV27,TRBJ2-7,CASSKNRGPYEQYF,TGTGCCAGCAGTAAAAACAGGGGGCCCTACGAGCAGTACTTC
once,.,TRBV29-1,TRBJ2-1,CSGTASGVNEQFF,TGCAGCGGGACCGCTTCAGGGGTAAATGAGCAGTTCTTC
few,.,TRBV19,TRBJ2-1,CASSASTSYNEQFF,TGTGCCAGTAGTGCCTCCACCTCCTACAATGAGCAGTTCTTC
.,.,TRBV19,TRBJ1-5,CASSSRHSNQPQHF,TGTGCCAGTAGTTCCCGTCATAGCAATCAGCCCCAGCATTTT
.,TRBD2,TRBV27,TRBJ2-7,CASRIVRGASGRASYEQYF,TGTGCCAGCAGAATAGTACGAGGGGCTAGCGGGAGGGCTTCCTACGAGCAGTACTTC
.,.,TRBV6-2/TRBV6-3,TRBJ2-3,CASSPEGPDTQYF,TGTGCCAGCAGCCCTGAAGGCCCAGATACGCAGTATTTT
.,.,TRBV6-1,TRBJ1-2,CASGQEGLGGYTF,TGTGCCAGCGGTCAGGAGGGGTTGGGGGGCTACACCTTC
few,.,TRBV6-5,TRBJ1-6,CASSYSPTAGYNSPLHF,TGTGCCAGCAGTTATAGTCCTACGGCAGGTTATAATTCACCCCTCCACTTT
few,.,TRBV6-1,TRBJ1-5,CASSTLRGRSNQPQHF,TGTGCCAGCAGTACCCTCAGGGGTAGGAGCAATCAGCCCCAGCATTTT
few,.,TRBV6-5,TRBJ1-1,CASSYSGGTEAFF,TGTGCCAGCAGTTACTCGGGGGGAACTGAAGCTTTCTTT